The 10 T cell receptor beta chains below were found in one sample sequenced in a study of blood T cell repertoires in COVID-19. Produced via immunoSEQ multiplex PCR; TCRdb's table is partial and in-frame only. The sample has under 300,000 clones; around 86% are singletons. The sequenced material came from peripheral blood. The receptors shown here come from a woman in her sixties or seventies with active or convalescent COVID-19.

The chain is built from TRBV13 and TRBJ1-6; possible D gene TRBD1, 6 bases. In germline, CDR1 is PRHDT, CDR2 FYEKMQ (reference sequence). The CDR3 extends over 17 amino acids. Trimming removed 5 bases at V and 0 bases at J, with 14 bases between. Here the CDR3 reads CASSATGKSSYNSPLHF. CDR3 nucleotides: TGTGCCAGCAGCGCTACAGGGAAAAGCTCCTATAATTCACCCCTCCACTTT.

The rearrangement links TRBV12-3 or TRBV12-4 to TRBJ1-2; TRBD1 is a possible D gene (6 bases). V dropped 5 bases and J dropped 4 bases, with 11 bases sitting between them. The CDR3 extends over 13 amino acids. The CDR3 nucleotides read TGTGCCAGCAGTCAGGGGATAGGCTATGGCTACACCTTC. Encoded protein: CASSQGIGYGYTF.

This sequence joins TRBV6-6 and TRBJ2-3; 8 bases are shared with TRBD1. Germline V gene data show CDR1 as MNHNY and CDR2 as SVGAGI (reference sequence). There are 15 residues in the CDR3. After removal of 6 bases from V and 1 base from J, the junction contained 6 bases not matched to a gene. CDR3 protein: CASSPDRGRTDTQYF. Written as DNA, the CDR3 is TGTGCCAGCAGCCCAGACAGGGGCCGCACAGATACGCAGTATTTT.

The chain links TRBV5-1 to TRBJ1-5; no firm D call. Trimming removed 0 bases at V and 5 bases at J, with 12 bases between. From germline, CDR1 is SGHRS and CDR2 YFSETQ. This CDR3 has 15 amino acids. The CDR3 loop reads CASSLDAGDHQPQHF. In nucleotides, the CDR3 is TGCGCCAGCAGCTTGGATGCCGGGGATCATCAGCCCCAGCATTTT.

This sequence joins TRBV7-3 and TRBJ1-1; D gene ambiguous. This CDR3 spans 13 amino acids. V was pared by 0 bases and J by 6 bases, with 8 bases between. From germline, CDR1 is SGHTA and CDR2 FQGTGA. In nucleotides, the CDR3 is TGTGCCAGCAGCTTAACAGAGGGCTCTGAAGCTTTCTTT. Amino acid sequence: CASSLTEGSEAFF.

The chain uses TRBV6-2 or TRBV6-3 and TRBJ2-1; the match to TRBD1 covers 8 bases. Per germline, CDR1 MNHEY and CDR2 SVGEGT. CDR3 size: 16 residues. Unmatched junction bases numbered 8, after V lost 2 bases and J lost 5 bases. The CDR3 DNA reads TGTGCCAGCAGTTACGGCGCAGGGGGCTTCGACAATGAGCAGTTCTTC. Its protein product is CASSYGAGGFDNEQFF.

The CDR3 bases are TGTGCCAGCAGTTACTCTAACAGGGGAACGGACGAGCAGTACTTC. Translated: CASSYSNRGTDEQYF. J is TRBJ2-7 and V is TRBV6-2 or TRBV6-3; 7 bases are a match to TRBD1. The CDR3 loop spans 15 amino acids. V trimming: 0 bases; J trimming: 5 bases; junction bases outside the gene matches: 7. Germline lookup yields CDR1 MNHEY and CDR2 SVGEGT.

This clone was detected only a few times. The CDR3 loop reads CASSFQDTYEQYF. The CDR3 DNA follows: TGCGCCAGCAGCTTCCAGGACACGTACGAGCAGTACTTC. The chain carries TRBV5-1 and TRBJ2-7; tentative D call: TRBD1 (5 bases). This CDR3 is built from 13 residues. V was trimmed by 2 bases and J by 4 bases, leaving 10 bases between them. Germline lookup yields CDR1 SGHRS and CDR2 YFSETQ. Filled out from reference TRBV5-1 and TRBJ2-7, the complete variable domain reads KAGVTQTPRYLIKTRGQQVTLSCSPISGHRSVSWYQQTPGQGLQFLFEYFSETQRNKGNFPGRFSGRQFSNSRSEMNVSTLELGDSALYLCASSFQDTYEQYFGPGTRLTVT.

The V and J genes are TRBV30 and TRBJ1-5; possibly TRBD1 for D (6 bases). In germline, CDR1 is GTSNPN, CDR2 SVGIG (reference sequence). V was shortened by 2 bases and J by 5 bases, with 19 bases between the two germline ends. The CDR3 is 16 amino acids. The CDR3, as DNA: TGTGCCTGGAGTCCCCCCGGGACAAGCCCGTATCAGCCCCAGCATTTT. Translated, it gives CAWSPPGTSPYQPQHF.

This sequence joins TRBV6-5 and TRBJ2-1, with a tentative D call TRBD1 (6 bases). This CDR3 is 13 amino acids long. Trimming took 4 bases from V and 3 from J, leaving 7 bases between them. CDR1 is MNHEY and CDR2 is SVGAGI in the germline V gene. For the CDR3, the DNA is TGTGCCAGCAGTTGGGGGCTCTACAATGAGCAGTTCTTC. It yields the protein CASSWGLYNEQFF.